This T cell receptor beta chain stems from a study of shared clonotypes between healthy human individuals. On this clone itself: As yet, its antigen is unknown.

Produced via immunoSEQ multiplex PCR; TCRdb's table is partial and in-frame only. The sample carries nearly 1,000,000 clones, approximately 76% recorded once. Trimming took 5 bases from V and 5 from J; bases not matched to a gene: 19. Germline V gene lookup returns CDR1 SGHTA and CDR2 FQGNSA. The CDR3 has 18 amino acids. Study-wide points: The generation probabilities recorded for non-shared clonotypes fell below those of clonotypes shared by all four donors.

The rearrangement uses TRBV7-2 and TRBJ1-1; 8 positions match TRBD1. The receptor's source is a man aged 18 to 30 in good health. The sequenced sample was memory CD4+ T cells sorted from blood. Described subset: CD45RA-negative fraction. The CDR3 DNA reads TGTGCCAGCAGCGCCCCGGAGGCAGGGGGCGTACGGGGGACTGAAGCTTTCTTT. Protein sequence: CASSAPEAGGVRGTEAFF.